Only a few counts were recorded for the clone carrying this TCR beta chain. Its specificity is unknown. This entry belongs to a study of response to subunit inactivated influenza vaccine. Overall study findings and caveats: With each seasonal influenza vaccination, the authors suggested, few new T cells are recruited.

A single record per CDR3 protein comes from TCRdb applying MiXCR to the RT-PCR reads. This sample has about 800,000 distinct CDR3 sequences, with about 20% found just once. The CDR3 loop spans 13 amino acids. Looked up from germline, CDR1 is MNHEY and CDR2 is SVGEGT. Trimming left V 6 bases short and J 4 bases short, with 12 bases between. This receptor was obtained from a man aged 50-60 years who received an inactivated influenza vaccine. V gene TRBV6-2 or TRBV6-3 combines with J gene TRBJ1-1, with no clear D. The sample in question was PBMCs from blood, obtained about 5 days after vaccination. The CDR3 spells CASSSTASTEAFF. In DNA, the CDR3 is TGTGCCAGCAGCTCTACAGCTTCCACTGAAGCTTTCTTT.